These 18 T cell receptor beta chains were sequenced from one sample in a study of T cell responses to AZD1222 COVID-19 vaccine. Measured with immunoSEQ multiplex PCR; TCRdb has only the in-frame clones, and not every one. This table has 140,000 to 150,000 clones, approximately 94% appearing once. The sample in question was peripheral blood, obtained on day 0 of AZD1222 vaccination. These receptors all stem from an adult in good health.

The CDR3 here is CASSQGLSTEAFF. CDR3 nucleotide sequence: TGTGCCAGCTCACAGGGGTTAAGCACTGAAGCTTTCTTT. The chain carries TRBV18 and TRBJ1-1; TRBD1 might be the D (5 bases). The CDR3 extends over 13 amino acids. V shed 4 bases and J shed 4 bases, with 10 bases lying between them. The V gene's germline CDR1 is KGHSH and CDR2 LQKENI.

The genes are TRBV6-5 and TRBJ2-7; tentative D call: TRBD1 (5 bases). Trimming left V 7 bases short and J 2 bases short, with 15 bases between. The germline V gene encodes CDR1 MNHEY and CDR2 SVGAGI. The CDR3 consists of 14 residues. Here the CDR3 reads CASKRSDTAYEQYF. CDR3 nucleotides: TGTGCCAGCAAGCGATCGGACACCGCCTACGAGCAGTACTTC.

This chain links TRBV7-9 with TRBJ1-2; D not resolved. The CDR3 has 12 amino acids. With 4 bases removed from V and 9 bases from J, the gap between germline ends came to 12 bases. CDR1 is SEHNR, CDR2 FQNEAQ, per germline (reference sequence). The CDR3, as DNA: TGTGCCAGCAGCTCCGCGGTCCAACGCTACACCTTC. It translates to CASSSAVQRYTF.

CDR3 in DNA: TGTGCCAGCAGTGAAGTACCGGGACAGGGCCAAGAGACCCAGTACTTC. This sequence encodes CASSEVPGQGQETQYF. The chain has TRBV6-1 and TRBJ2-5; 9 bases match TRBD1. Trimming took 1 base from V and 1 from J; bases not matched to a gene: 4. Per the germline V gene, CDR1 is MNHNS and CDR2 is SASEGT. The CDR3 loop spans 16 amino acids.

This clone was observed once. V gene TRBV4-1 combines with J gene TRBJ1-2; TRBD1 matches 10 bases. Trimming cost V 2 bases and J 7 bases; bases outside gene matches: 10. This CDR3 has 16 amino acids. CDR1 is MGHRA and CDR2 is YSYEKL in the germline V gene. This CDR3 is CASSQIGTGATGGYTF. CDR3 coding DNA: TGCGCCAGCAGCCAAATCGGGACAGGGGCGACGGGTGGCTACACCTTC.

The chain is built from TRBV19 and TRBJ1-2; D perhaps matches TRBD1 (5 bases). The CDR3 totals 15 residues. The V gene's germline CDR1 is LNHDA and CDR2 SQIVND (reference sequence). With 3 bases removed from V and 3 bases from J, the gap between germline ends came to 14 bases. CDR3 amino acids: CASSMQGKGDYGYTF. CDR3 DNA sequence: TGTGCCAGTAGTATGCAGGGAAAGGGAGACTATGGCTACACCTTC.

This chain uses TRBV3-1 (or the pseudogene TRBV3-2) with TRBJ2-5; TRBD1 or TRBD2 may be the D gene (5 bases each). V lost 5 bases and J 6 bases, leaving 16 bases between the germline ends. The CDR3 spans 14 residues. Germline V gene lookup returns CDR1 LGHDT and CDR2 YNNKEL (reference sequence). CDR3 nucleotide sequence: TGTGCCAGCAGCGCCCTTGGGGGTGAGAAGACCCAGTACTTC. It is translated as CASSALGGEKTQYF.

This chain links TRBV29-1 with TRBJ2-3; 7 bases map to TRBD1. Looked up from germline, CDR1 is SQVTM and CDR2 is ANQGSEA. This CDR3 has 12 amino acids. The J segment lost 6 bases and the V segment lost 7 bases, leaving 7 bases of the junction unmatched. CDR3 bases: TGCAGCGGCAAAGGGGGCTCGGATACGCAGTATTTT. Its protein product is CSGKGGSDTQYF.

The rearrangement uses TRBV5-1 and TRBJ1-4; D is ambiguous. CDR1 is SGHRS, CDR2 YFSETQ, per germline. V lost 4 bases and J 4 bases, leaving 14 bases between the germline ends. CDR3 length: 15 amino acids. CDR3 in DNA: TGCGCCAGCAGCCCCCTTAATCCCTTTAATGAAAAACTGTTTTTT. Amino acid sequence: CASSPLNPFNEKLFF.

The V call is TRBV9, the J call TRBJ1-3, with 12 bases aligning to TRBD1. The CDR3 runs to 21 residues. Germline V gene data show CDR1 as SGDLS and CDR2 as YYNGEE. V lost 2 bases to trimming and J lost 0 bases; unmatched junction nucleotides: 15. CDR3 nucleotides: TGTGCCAGCAGCGTCAGAGCCGGGACAGGGGGCCTCTTTAGCTCTGGAAACACCATATATTTT. Amino acid sequence: CASSVRAGTGGLFSSGNTIYF.

This chain joins TRBV2 and TRBJ1-5, with 7 bases fitting TRBD1. The CDR3 has 14 residues. Germline CDR1 is SNHLY and CDR2 is FYNNEI. V gave up 4 bases and J gave up 3 bases; unmatched junction bases: 3. The CDR3, as DNA: TGTGCCAGCAGTGGGACAGGCTACAATCAGCCCCAGCATTTT. This codes for CASSGTGYNQPQHF.

This clone showed up just a few times. The rearrangement uses TRBV6-5 and TRBJ2-1; D is ambiguous. Germline V CDR1 and CDR2: MNHEY, SVGAGI. This CDR3 has 13 amino acids. The V end lost 6 bases, the J end lost 5 bases, and 11 bases lay between the germline ends. The CDR3: CASSYDRHNEQFF. The CDR3 DNA reads as TGTGCCAGCAGCTACGATAGGCACAATGAGCAGTTCTTC.

This chain links TRBV5-1 with TRBJ2-1; D might be TRBD1 (6 bases). V was trimmed by 0 bases and J by 6 bases, leaving 7 bases between them. The length of the CDR3 is 13 residues. Per the germline V gene, CDR1 is SGHRS and CDR2 is YFSETQ. The CDR3 is CASSLEGGNEQFF. CDR3 in DNA: TGCGCCAGCAGCTTGGAAGGGGGCAATGAGCAGTTCTTC.

This chain links TRBV6-5 with TRBJ2-3; TRBD1 aligns across 7 bases. The CDR3 is made up of 14 amino acids. J was trimmed by 3 bases and V by 10 bases; bases with no gene match: 10. Germline V lookup: CDR1 MNHEY, CDR2 SVGAGI. CDR3 protein: CATSTGWVTDTQYF. CDR3 DNA sequence: TGTGCCACCTCGACAGGGTGGGTTACAGATACGCAGTATTTT.

This chain's CDR3 is CASSFRDNYGYTF. The CDR3 DNA reads TGTGCCAGCAGCTTCCGGGACAACTATGGCTACACCTTC. The rearrangement joins TRBV5-8 to TRBJ1-2, with D perhaps matching TRBD1 (5 bases). V lost 2 bases and J 2 bases, leaving 7 bases between the germline ends. Germline V gene lookup returns CDR1 SGHTS and CDR2 YDEGEE. The CDR3 runs 13 residues.

The chain recombines TRBV4-1 with TRBJ2-3; no reliable D call. With 1 base removed from V and 1 base from J, the gap between germline ends came to 21 bases. The CDR3 runs to 19 residues. Germline CDR1 MGHRA, CDR2 YSYEKL. In DNA form, the CDR3 reads TGCGCCAGCAGCCAAGGTCCTGACATCTGGGCGGCTGGCACAGATACGCAGTATTTT. Translating it yields CASSQGPDIWAAGTDTQYF.

CDR3 DNA: TGTGCCAGCAGCGAGATCAGGGGAGGGACTGAAGCTTTCTTT. This encodes CASSEIRGGTEAFF. The chain couples TRBV6-5 to TRBJ1-1, with D possibly being TRBD1 (6 bases). V was trimmed by 6 bases and J by 5 bases, leaving 16 bases between them. The V gene's germline CDR1 is MNHEY and CDR2 SVGAGI. The CDR3 extends over 14 amino acids.

This clone was observed a single time. The gene calls are TRBV7-3 and TRBJ2-6; TRBD2 might be the D (7 bases). Germline V CDR1 and CDR2: SGHTA, FQGTGA. The germline V and J ends were trimmed by 5 bases and 4 bases, with 12 bases remaining between them. The CDR3 is 15 residues long. The DNA of the CDR3 is TGTGCCAGCAGCAGGGGAGGGACAGGGGCCAACGTCCTGACTTTC. It encodes CASSRGGTGANVLTF.